The next 19 T cell receptor beta chains were all read from a single sample in a study of cytomegalovirus exposure and HLA in healthy donors. The PCR had 60 Vbeta and 13 Jbeta primers. Using immunoSEQ multiplex PCR, the repertoire was profiled, and TCRdb retains in-frame clones only, with some absent. Of under 200,000 clones in the sample, around 75% were seen once. Sequenced input: PBMCs. These TCRs come from a human donor in good health.

This clone appeared a few times. This chain connects TRBV18 to TRBJ1-3; TRBD1 is a possible D gene (5 bases). The V and J ends lost 3 bases and 4 bases respectively, with 10 bases between them. In germline, CDR1 is KGHSH, CDR2 LQKENI. The CDR3 spans 14 residues. The CDR3 reads CASSPGGDGNTIYF. The CDR3 DNA reads TGTGCCAGCTCACCGGGAGGGGACGGAAACACCATATATTTT.

A note on this clone: One end of the junction varies from germline; a read error may be responsible. The gene calls are TRBV5-1 and TRBJ2-3, with unresolved D. CDR3 length equals 13 residues. CDR1 is SGHRS and CDR2 is YFSETQ in the germline V gene. The chain's CDR3 is CASSLEGSPREDF. DNA for the CDR3: TGCGCCAGCAGCTTGGAAGGATCCCCACGCGAGGATTTT.

This clone has only one observation. The chain is built from TRBV9 and TRBJ2-7; 7 bases are shared with TRBD1. Germline V gene sequence: CDR1 SGDLS, CDR2 YYNGEE. J gave up 5 bases and V 7 bases, and 9 bases lay outside the gene matches. CDR3 length equals 13 residues. The chain's CDR3 is CASAPTGHDEQYF. Here the CDR3 DNA reads TGTGCCAGCGCCCCGACAGGGCACGACGAGCAGTACTTC.

The rearrangement joins TRBV27 to TRBJ1-1; no firm D call. The germline V and J ends were trimmed by 2 bases and 1 base, with 8 bases remaining between them. Germline V gives CDR1 MNHEY, CDR2 SMNVEV (reference sequence). The CDR3 runs to 14 residues. The CDR3 region is CASSLEGKNTEAFF. The CDR3 nucleotides are TGTGCCAGCAGTTTAGAGGGCAAGAACACTGAAGCTTTCTTT.

The CDR3 DNA sequence: TGTGCCAGCAGAAATCCGGGACAGTCCTACGAGCAGTACTTC. Translating gives CASRNPGQSYEQYF. This chain links TRBV6-5 with TRBJ2-7, with TRBD1 identical over 7 bases. Germline trimming cut 6 bases from V and 1 base from J; bases unmatched to any gene: 6. Germline assignment: CDR1 MNHEY and CDR2 SVGAGI. CDR3 size: 14 residues.

The chain couples TRBV2 to TRBJ1-3; possibly TRBD1 for D (5 bases). The CDR3 sequence is 15 residues long. Germline V CDR1 and CDR2: SNHLY, FYNNEI. V was clipped by 5 bases and J by 4 bases, with 15 bases between them. The CDR3 reads CASSSSDSVGNTIYF. The CDR3 coding sequence is TGTGCCAGCAGTTCCTCTGACAGCGTAGGAAACACCATATATTTT.

This sequence joins TRBV7-8 and TRBJ2-2, with a tentative D call TRBD1 (6 bases). CDR3 length equals 14 residues. Trimming stripped 1 base from V and 7 bases from J, with 10 bases between. The germline V gene encodes CDR1 SGHVS and CDR2 FQNEAQ. DNA of the CDR3: TGTGCCAGCAGCTTAGATCAGGGGAACGGGGAGCTGTTTTTT. Its translation is CASSLDQGNGELFF.

The chain joins TRBV7-9 to TRBJ2-2; 8 bases map to TRBD1. The CDR3 length is 16 residues. V shed 4 bases and J 2 bases; nucleotides not matched to a gene: 6. Per germline, CDR1 SEHNR and CDR2 FQNEAQ (reference sequence). The CDR3 region is CASSSWTGLNTGELFF. Here the CDR3 DNA reads TGTGCCAGCAGCTCCTGGACAGGGCTTAACACCGGGGAGCTGTTTTTT.

This clone has just a few counts. The V gene is TRBV6-1, the J gene TRBJ1-1; 12 bases agree with TRBD1. With 7 bases clipped from V and 4 bases from J, the junction kept 1 base outside the gene matches. CDR1 and CDR2 from the germline V gene are MNHNS and SASEGT. The CDR3 is made up of 13 amino acids. In DNA form, the CDR3 reads TGTGCCAGCAAGGGACAGGGGGCCACTGAAGCTTTCTTT. Amino acid sequence: CASKGQGATEAFF.

The chain combines TRBV5-1 with TRBJ2-2, with 8 bases identical to TRBD1. The CDR3 runs to 14 residues. The trim removed 4 bases at V and 9 bases at J, leaving 8 bases unmatched. CDR1 and CDR2 from the germline V gene are SGHRS and YFSETQ. CDR3 protein: CASSAGTGIRELFF. The CDR3 DNA reads TGCGCCAGCAGCGCCGGGACAGGAATCCGGGAGCTGTTTTTT.

This clone showed up just a few times. V and J are TRBV2 and TRBJ2-1; TRBD2 agrees at 8 bases. This CDR3 has 14 amino acids. The germline V gene has CDR1 SNHLY and CDR2 FYNNEI. V dropped 5 bases and J dropped 7; count of bases not matched to a gene: 7. The CDR3 here is CASSRAGVSNEQFF. CDR3 coding DNA: TGTGCCAGCAGTCGAGCGGGGGTCTCGAATGAGCAGTTCTTC.

The chain recombines TRBV4-3 with TRBJ2-1; the D gene is possibly TRBD1 (5 bases). The CDR3 spans 14 residues. V lost 3 bases and J lost 9, with 15 bases in between. CDR1 is LGHNA and CDR2 is YSLEER in the germline V gene. CDR3 in DNA: TGCGCCAGCAGCCATTTATTAGGGGAAGGTGAGCAGTTCTTC. Protein sequence: CASSHLLGEGEQFF.

Regarding this clone: Germline is not matched at one junction end, which may reflect a read error. V gene TRBV29-1 combines with J gene TRBJ1-2; D is uncertain. Germline CDR1 and CDR2: SQVTM and ANQGSEA. The CDR3 extends over 11 amino acids. CDR3 DNA sequence: TGCAGCGTTGACACCGGGAGCCTAACAAACTTC. The encoded protein is CSVDTGSLTNF.

This chain connects TRBV5-1 to TRBJ2-2; D gene unclear. V lost 3 bases to trimming and J lost 6 bases, with 9 bases between them. Germline CDR1 SGHRS, CDR2 YFSETQ. The CDR3 spans 13 residues. In DNA form, the CDR3 reads TGCGCCAGCAGCTCAACTCCGCCCGGGGAGCTGTTTTTT. Protein: CASSSTPPGELFF. Based on the CDR3 plus reference TRBV5-1 and TRBJ2-2, the full variable domain is KAGVTQTPRYLIKTRGQQVTLSCSPISGHRSVSWYQQTPGQGLQFLFEYFSETQRNKGNFPGRFSGRQFSNSRSEMNVSTLELGDSALYLCASSSTPPGELFFGEGSRLTVL.

The chain carries TRBV19 and TRBJ2-7; D remains ambiguous. This CDR3 contains 13 residues. CDR1 LNHDA and CDR2 SQIVND come from the germline V gene (reference sequence). The V end was cut by 1 base, the J end by 2 bases, with 6 bases between. CDR3 DNA: TGTGCCAGTAGTATAGTGGCAGCCTACGAGCAGTACTTC. It encodes CASSIVAAYEQYF.

The count of this clone is one. The J gene is TRBJ2-2, the V gene TRBV5-1, with TRBD2 matching over 8 bases. The CDR3 has 14 residues. The germline V gene has CDR1 SGHRS and CDR2 YFSETQ. V shed 4 bases, J shed 6 bases, and the junction held 5 bases outside the gene matches. The CDR3 is CASSAPGLAGELFF. The DNA of the CDR3 is TGCGCCAGCAGCGCCCCGGGACTAGCCGGGGAGCTGTTTTTT. The variable domain in full, completed from reference TRBV5-1 and TRBJ2-2, reads KAGVTQTPRYLIKTRGQQVTLSCSPISGHRSVSWYQQTPGQGLQFLFEYFSETQRNKGNFPGRFSGRQFSNSRSEMNVSTLELGDSALYLCASSAPGLAGELFFGEGSRLTVL.

The rearrangement links TRBV29-1 to TRBJ1-2, with 10 bases identical to TRBD1. V lost 4 bases and J lost 10; bases outside the gene matches: 6. From germline, CDR1 is SQVTM and CDR2 ANQGSEA. The CDR3 consists of 12 residues. CDR3 amino acids: CSVGPGTGDYTF. The CDR3 DNA reads TGCAGCGTTGGACCCGGGACAGGGGACTACACCTTC. Full variable domain (rest looked up from reference TRBV29-1 and TRBJ1-2): SAVISQKPSRDICQRGTSLTIQCQVDSQVTMMFWYRQQPGQSLTLIATANQGSEATYESGFVIDKFPISRPNLTFSTLTVSNMSPEDSSIYLCSVGPGTGDYTFGSGTRLTVV.

V gene TRBV11-2 combines with J gene TRBJ2-3; perhaps TRBD2 as D (5 bases). The CDR3 is made up of 13 amino acids. Looked up from germline, CDR1 is SGHAT and CDR2 is FQNNGV. Trimming cost V 5 bases and J 2 bases, with 8 bases left between them. CDR3 nucleotide sequence: TGTGCCAGCAGCCCCGGGATCACAGATACGCAGTATTTT. As protein: CASSPGITDTQYF.

The chain employs TRBV6-4 and TRBJ1-1; D is uncertain. Trimming removed 6 bases from V and 1 base from J, with 9 bases in between. The CDR3 consists of 13 residues. The germline gives CDR1 MRHNA, CDR2 SNTAGT. DNA for the CDR3: TGTGCCAGCAGAAGTCAGGAGAACACTGAAGCTTTCTTT. It specifies CASRSQENTEAFF.